This TCR beta chain was identified during a study of CD8+CD57+ T cells in acquired aplastic anemia (dated by TCRdb to between 2017 and 2018). Study-level background: On average, sorted CD4+ and CD8+ cells yielded around 3.4 ug of extracted DNA, with a range of roughly 0.18 to 27.4 ug. CD8+CD57+ expansion was defined as frequency above the mean frequency observed in healthy subjects. General study outcomes and caveats: Between patients and healthy controls, no significant difference in CD8+ Simpson's diversity was found (P=0.060). Around 28 CD8+ CDR3 sequences were found to be shared between patients and controls, but these sequences appeared to be highly expressed in patients and within the immunodominant clones of the patients.

Expansion of CD8+CD57+ cells had been shown by flow cytometry in the patients chosen for sequencing. Severe acquired aplastic anemia was diagnosed in all patients according to International Study of Aplastic Anemia and Agranulocytosis and Camitta criteria. No patient had received any therapy when blood was sampled. In this study, sorted CD4+ and CD8+ T cells from the blood of healthy subjects and of severe aplastic anemia patients had their TCR repertoires deep-sequenced. Patients were enrolled in the USA under clinicaltrials.gov protocols 00001620, 01623167, 00001397, 00071045, 00081523 and 00961064. Ficoll-Paque density gradient centrifugation was used to isolate peripheral blood mononuclear cells. Before DNA extraction, CD4+ and CD8+ T cells were sorted by FACS or by magnetic beads. Genomic DNA was used as template for profiling of TCR beta VDJ combinations and CDR3 sequences. TCR repertoire sequencing was run on an Illumina HiSeq 2000. As for the original processing: Repertoire assessment relied on Simpson's diversity index, CDR3 size and DJ length profiles, and TRBV/TRBJ rearrangement plots. The most abundant DNA sequence in the deep sequencing data was taken as the immunodominant clone. CDR3 amino acid sequences were checked for sharing across subjects and were also compared against the VDJdb database and published repertoires. TCRdb handled the public reads itself, with Q25 trimming in fastp and clone calling in MiXCR, and kept productive beta chains. Entries are consolidated by CDR3 protein sequence, retaining the most common genes and DNA. Here the V and J calls rest on TCRdb's processing, not on the authors' analysis. This sample holds about 190,000 distinct CDR3 sequences; under 55% were observed only once. The ten largest clones add up to about 9.7% of the sample.

Concerning this clonotype itself: Its recognized antigen is unknown. Nothing much larger sits one base from this clone, and base qualities are not available.

Spanning cysteine to phenylalanine, the CDR3 consists of 15 amino acids. Of the read, only the CDR3 DNA is kept; its 45 bases are in frame from base 1. Germline trimming amounts to 0 bases on V and 8 bases on J, with 6 as the count of junction bases outside the gene matches. Looking up the germline V gene yields CDR1 SGDLS and CDR2 YYNGEE. What was sequenced was sorted CD4+, CD8+, or CD8+CD57+ T cells (not recorded which) from PBMCs. The V and J segments used are TRBV9 and TRBJ2-4, with 9 central nucleotides matching TRBD1. This clonotype was sampled from a human donor with aplastic anemia. Read as DNA, the sequence is TGTGCCAGCAGCGTAGCTCCGAGACAGGGGGACATTCAGTACTTC. Translation gives CASSVAPRQGDIQYF.